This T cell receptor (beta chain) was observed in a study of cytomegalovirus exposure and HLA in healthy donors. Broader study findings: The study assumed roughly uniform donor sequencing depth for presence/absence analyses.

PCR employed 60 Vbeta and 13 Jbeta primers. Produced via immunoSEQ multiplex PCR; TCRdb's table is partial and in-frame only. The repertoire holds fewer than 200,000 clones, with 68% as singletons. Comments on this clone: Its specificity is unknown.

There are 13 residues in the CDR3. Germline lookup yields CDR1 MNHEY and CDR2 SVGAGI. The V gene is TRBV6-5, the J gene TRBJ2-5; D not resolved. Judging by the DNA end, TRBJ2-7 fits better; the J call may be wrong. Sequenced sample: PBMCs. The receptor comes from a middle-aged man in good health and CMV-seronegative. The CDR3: CASRPERLHEQYF. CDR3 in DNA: TGTGCCAGCAGACCGGAGAGACTGCACGAGCAGTACTTC.